This TCR beta chain was recorded in a study of identical twins. V lost 2 bases and J lost 4, with 7 bases in between. Germline loops: CDR1 MNHEY, CDR2 SMNVEV (reference sequence). The CDR3 runs 13 residues. A universal primer site was incorporated via template switching, and the cDNA contained unique molecular identifiers. TCRdb used MiXCR to reprocess the 5' RACE reads, holding one entry per CDR3 protein. Altogether about 1.7 million distinct CDR3 sequences are present, around 29% being singletons, with the ten largest covering under 0.35%. This clonotype was found a few times. Sequencing was performed on cord blood. The chain recombines TRBV27 with TRBJ2-3; D is undetermined. The sequence came from a newborn girl in good health. CDR3 nucleotides: TGTGCCAGCAGTTTAATGTTGCCAGATACGCAGTATTTT. Translated: CASSLMLPDTQYF.